This passage covers 24 T cell receptor beta chains from one sample sequenced in a study of blood T cell repertoires in COVID-19. Data came from immunoSEQ multiplex PCR; TCRdb stores just in-frame clones and leaves some out. The table records over 250,000 clones, around 80% of them present only once. Sequences were obtained from PBMCs or T cells enriched from blood (not recorded which). These receptors were obtained from a young man with acute COVID-19.

The rearrangement uses TRBV11-1 and TRBJ1-1, with D possibly being TRBD1 (6 bases). CDR1 is SGHAT, CDR2 FQDESV, per germline (reference sequence). This CDR3 spans 15 amino acids. V was shortened by 2 bases and J by 0 bases, with 10 bases between the two germline ends. The CDR3 protein is CASSLFRGLNTEAFF. Written as DNA, the CDR3 is TGTGCCAGCAGCTTATTTAGGGGGTTGAACACTGAAGCTTTCTTT.

The V gene is TRBV6-4, the J gene TRBJ1-1; TRBD1 aligns across 8 bases. V shed 2 bases, J shed 5 bases, and the junction held 7 bases outside the gene matches. CDR1 and CDR2 from the germline V gene are MRHNA and SNTAGT. The CDR3 extends over 15 amino acids. CDR3 region: CASSDRTGGRTEAFF. In DNA form, the CDR3 reads TGTGCCAGCAGTGACAGAACAGGGGGAAGGACTGAAGCTTTCTTT.

This chain links TRBV18 with TRBJ2-6; a weak D match, TRBD2 (6 bases). There are 15 residues in the CDR3. V lost 4 bases and J lost 1, with 8 bases in between. Germline V gives CDR1 KGHSH, CDR2 LQKENI. The DNA for the CDR3 is TGTGCCAGCTCACTAGCGGTATCTGGGGCCAACGTCCTGACTTTC. It specifies CASSLAVSGANVLTF.

This clone appeared once. This rearrangement joins TRBV29-1 to TRBJ1-2, with D tentatively TRBD1 (6 bases). V lost 2 bases and J lost 7, with 14 bases in between. The CDR3 runs 13 residues. The V gene's germline CDR1 is SQVTM and CDR2 ANQGSEA. The CDR3 nucleotides read TGCAGCGTTGAAAAAAGGGGGATGGGTGGCTACACCTTC. Protein product: CSVEKRGMGGYTF. Together with reference TRBV29-1 and TRBJ1-2, the CDR3 gives the full variable domain: SAVISQKPSRDICQRGTSLTIQCQVDSQVTMMFWYRQQPGQSLTLIATANQGSEATYESGFVIDKFPISRPNLTFSTLTVSNMSPEDSSIYLCSVEKRGMGGYTFGSGTRLTVV.

This chain uses TRBV6-2 or TRBV6-3 with TRBJ2-2, with 13 bases matching TRBD2. CDR3 length: 18 amino acids. CDR1 is MNHEY, CDR2 SVGEGT, per germline. Trimming cost V 1 base and J 5 bases; bases outside gene matches: 7. The CDR3 nucleotides read TGTGCCAGCAGTTACTACCCACCGACTAGCGGGGGGACCGGGGAGCTGTTTTTT. This translates into CASSYYPPTSGGTGELFF.

This clone was recorded a few times. This chain links TRBV3-1 (or the pseudogene TRBV3-2) with TRBJ2-1, with TRBD2 matching over 10 bases. This CDR3 contains 16 residues. Germline V gene data show CDR1 as LGHDT and CDR2 as YNNKEL (reference sequence). The J segment lost 12 bases and the V segment lost 1 base, leaving 12 bases of the junction unmatched. CDR3 DNA: TGTGCCAGCAGCCAAGGTGCAACTAGCGGGGATCGAAGGCAGTTCTTC. The encoded protein is CASSQGATSGDRRQFF.

This rearrangement joins TRBV10-1 to TRBJ1-2; D uncertain. The CDR3 consists of 13 residues. V shed 5 bases and J shed 2 bases, with 9 bases lying between them. Germline V gene data show CDR1 as WNHNN and CDR2 as SYGVQD (reference sequence). CDR3 DNA sequence: TGCGCCAGCAGTAACGACATGAACTATGGCTACACCTTC. This sequence encodes CASSNDMNYGYTF.

The chain employs TRBV14 and TRBJ2-7, with TRBD2 matching over 8 bases. V lost 3 bases to trimming and J lost 3 bases; unmatched junction nucleotides: 1. The CDR3 is made up of 13 amino acids. The germline gives CDR1 SGHDN, CDR2 FVKESK. The CDR3 DNA reads as TGTGCCAGCAGCCACGCGGGGGGCTACGAGCAGTACGTC. This translates into CASSHAGGYEQYV.

This rearrangement joins TRBV6-5 to TRBJ1-5; TRBD1 matches at 7 bases. Germline V gene lookup returns CDR1 MNHEY and CDR2 SVGAGI. J lost 0 bases, V lost 3 bases, and 5 bases had no gene match. This CDR3 has 16 residues. The CDR3 sequence is CASSYKGQLSNQPQHF. For the CDR3, the DNA is TGTGCCAGCAGTTATAAGGGACAGCTTAGCAATCAGCCCCAGCATTTT.

The genes are TRBV19 and TRBJ1-3; the D gene is possibly TRBD1 (6 bases). Between the trimmed V and J ends, which lost 3 bases and 8 bases, there was a span of 14 bases. The germline CDR1 and CDR2 sequences are LNHDA and SQIVND (reference sequence). The CDR3 sequence is 14 residues long. CDR3 residues: CASSILGTLDTIYF. The CDR3 coding sequence is TGTGCCAGTAGTATTTTGGGGACACTGGACACCATATATTTT.

Comment on this clone: Other nucleotide sequences from this sample produce the same CDR3. V and J are TRBV19 and TRBJ1-1; D call uncertain. Germline V gene data show CDR1 as LNHDA and CDR2 as SQIVND (reference sequence). Trimming stripped 3 bases from V and 2 bases from J, with 4 bases between. The CDR3 covers 12 residues. This CDR3 is CASSIQNTEAFF. DNA for the CDR3: TGTGCCAGTAGTATCCAAAACACTGAAGCTTTCTTT.

The rearrangement joins TRBV5-1 to TRBJ1-6, with 10 bases that match TRBD1. J was trimmed by 4 bases and V by 3 bases; bases with no gene match: 7. Germline V gene lookup returns CDR1 SGHRS and CDR2 YFSETQ. The CDR3 is 17 residues long. CDR3 sequence reads: CASSSGQGGLYNSPLHF. The CDR3 nucleotides are TGCGCCAGCAGCTCCGGACAGGGGGGATTATATAATTCACCCCTCCACTTT.

The J gene is TRBJ1-1, the V gene TRBV19; D is unresolved. Trimming took 5 bases from V and 1 from J, leaving 8 bases between them. The CDR3 is 13 amino acids. Germline V gene data show CDR1 as LNHDA and CDR2 as SQIVND (reference sequence). The CDR3 loop is CASSVGENTEAFF. In DNA, the CDR3 is TGTGCCAGTAGTGTCGGGGAGAACACTGAAGCTTTCTTT.

V usage is TRBV4-2 and J usage is TRBJ1-1, with D unclear. This CDR3 comprises 12 residues. Deletions cut 0 bases from V and 8 bases from J, with 7 bases between. CDR1 and CDR2 from the germline V gene are LGHNA and YNFKEQ. The CDR3 loop is CASSQDPGEAFF. For the CDR3, the DNA is TGTGCCAGCAGCCAAGATCCGGGGGAAGCTTTCTTT.

The CDR3 coding sequence is TGTGCCAGCAGCCAAGGTAACACAGGGAGCTCTGGGGCCAACGTCCTGACTTTC. Translating it yields CASSQGNTGSSGANVLTF. The J gene is TRBJ2-6, the V gene TRBV3-1 (or the pseudogene TRBV3-2), with D possibly matching TRBD1 (6 bases). V shed 1 base and J shed 0 bases, with 13 bases lying between them. The CDR3 consists of 18 residues. CDR1 and CDR2 from the germline V gene are LGHDT and YNNKEL (reference sequence).

This rearrangement joins TRBV4-2 to TRBJ1-1; no clear D. V lost 4 bases and J 3 bases, leaving 9 bases between the germline ends. Per the germline V gene, CDR1 is LGHNA and CDR2 is YNFKEQ. The CDR3 has 13 residues. CDR3 sequence (DNA): TGTGCCAGCAGCCCGACCGCGGACACTGAAGCTTTCTTT. It is translated as CASSPTADTEAFF.

The chain recombines TRBV9 with TRBJ1-1; 7 nucleotides line up with TRBD1. V lost 0 bases, J lost 6 bases, and 8 bases stayed unmatched. Germline-derived CDR1 and CDR2 are SGDLS and YYNGEE. This CDR3 has 15 residues. The CDR3, as DNA: TGTGCCAGCAGCGTAGGGGACAGCTACTCCCCTGAAGCTTTCTTT. This encodes CASSVGDSYSPEAFF.

The chain couples TRBV27 to TRBJ1-1, with 7 bases that match TRBD1. Unmatched junction bases numbered 6, after V lost 7 bases and J lost 1 base. The CDR3 contains 14 residues. The germline gives CDR1 MNHEY, CDR2 SMNVEV (reference sequence). CDR3 nucleotide sequence: TGTGCCAGCAATCGACAGGGAGGGAACACTGAAGCTTTCTTT. This encodes CASNRQGGNTEAFF.

The chain employs TRBV10-1 and TRBJ2-3, with 14 nucleotides matching TRBD2. The V gene end was trimmed by 6 bases and the J gene end by 4 bases; junction bases not matched to a gene: 3. CDR1 is WNHNN, CDR2 SYGVQD, per germline (reference sequence). CDR3 size: 15 residues. The CDR3 sequence: CASRTSGRGADTQYF. DNA for the CDR3: TGCGCCAGCAGGACTAGCGGGAGGGGAGCAGATACGCAGTATTTT.

The chain couples TRBV6-5 to TRBJ1-2; 12 bases align to TRBD1. Trimming cost V 6 bases and J 5 bases; bases outside gene matches: 4. CDR1 and CDR2 from the germline V gene are MNHEY and SVGAGI. This CDR3 comprises 14 residues. The CDR3 is CASRLGQGAYGYTF. The CDR3 bases are TGTGCCAGCAGGCTGGGACAGGGGGCGTATGGCTACACCTTC.

This rearrangement joins TRBV19 to TRBJ1-3; TRBD1 matches 9 bases. Losses at the gene ends were 5 bases for V and 1 base for J; bases not matched to a gene: 9. The CDR3 runs 17 residues. Per the germline V gene, CDR1 is LNHDA and CDR2 is SQIVND (reference sequence). In DNA form, the CDR3 reads TGTGCCAGTAGTCTCCGGGGACAGGGCTCTTCTGGAAACACCATATATTTT. Its translation: CASSLRGQGSSGNTIYF.

This rearrangement joins TRBV3-1 (or the pseudogene TRBV3-2) to TRBJ2-5; 7 positions agree with TRBD1. The CDR3 totals 14 residues. With 4 bases clipped from V and 5 bases from J, the junction kept 7 bases outside the gene matches. Per germline, CDR1 LGHDT and CDR2 YNNKEL (reference sequence). The CDR3 DNA reads TGTGCCAGCAGCCGCCCGGGACAGAGCGAGACCCAGTACTTC. This sequence encodes CASSRPGQSETQYF.

The chain uses TRBV19 and TRBJ2-6; 11 nucleotides align to TRBD1. CDR1 and CDR2 (germline): LNHDA, SQIVND (reference sequence). This CDR3 has 19 residues. V lost 5 bases, J lost 0 bases, and 9 bases stayed unmatched. The CDR3 region is CASSPRTGGADSGANVLTF. The CDR3 nucleotides read TGTGCCAGTAGTCCCCGGACAGGGGGCGCGGACTCTGGGGCCAACGTCCTGACTTTC.

CDR3 DNA: TGTGCCAGCAAAGTAGCGGGGGGCCCCTTCCATGAGCAGTTCTTC. It translates to CASKVAGGPFHEQFF. The chain links TRBV28 to TRBJ2-1, with TRBD2 matching 10 bases. This CDR3 comprises 15 residues. Germline V gene lookup returns CDR1 MDHEN and CDR2 SYDVKM. The V gene end was trimmed by 7 bases and the J gene end by 8 bases; junction bases not matched to a gene: 11.